These 26 T cell receptor beta chains originate from one sample sequenced in a study of monozygotic twins with inflammatory bowel disease. TCRdb re-called the 5' RACE reads and catalogs CDR3 proteins one per entry, DNA excluded. The listing contains 440,000 or so distinct CDR3 sequences. The sample comprised blood. The receptors were sampled from a human donor with ulcerative colitis or Crohn's disease, or a healthy co-twin of an affected twin (not recorded which).

The chain has TRBV28 and TRBJ2-7; TCRdb names TRBD1, which stays unverified in the absence of DNA. Germline assignment: CDR1 MDHEN and CDR2 SYDVKM. This CDR3 has 14 amino acids. The CDR3 sequence: CASRWGQGHYEQYF.

The chain combines TRBV7-6 with TRBJ2-1; lacking DNA, the TRBD1 call made by TCRdb goes unchecked. This CDR3 is 17 amino acids long. Germline CDR1 is SGHVS and CDR2 is FNYEAQ. The CDR3 sequence is CASSLVGGGSADNEQFF. The full variable domain, rest sourced from reference TRBV7-6 and TRBJ2-1, is GAGVSQSPRYKVTKRGQDVALRCDPISGHVSLYWYRQALGQGPEFLTYFNYEAQQDKSGLPNDRFSAERPEGSISTLTIQRTEQRDSAMYRCASSLVGGGSADNEQFFGPGTRLTVL.

The chain couples TRBV5-6 to TRBJ2-2; the TRBD1 assignment by TCRdb is unverifiable without DNA. Germline V gives CDR1 SGHDT, CDR2 YYEEEE. This CDR3 is built from 14 residues. Here the CDR3 reads CASSFYGIGGELFF.

The CDR3 is CASSQEGTGRETQYF. The chain recombines TRBV4-3 with TRBJ2-5; the TCRdb call, TRBD1, lacks DNA for checking. The V gene's germline CDR1 is LGHNA and CDR2 YSLEER. This CDR3 has 15 amino acids.

The rearrangement joins TRBV18 to TRBJ2-5; TCRdb returns TRBD1, unconfirmable since there is no DNA. The CDR3 covers 15 residues. In germline, CDR1 is KGHSH, CDR2 LQKENI. CDR3 sequence reads: CASSPQTGNKETQYF.

V usage is TRBV20-1 and J usage is TRBJ1-3; TCRdb outputs TRBD1, but without DNA this stays unchecked. CDR3 length: 17 amino acids. Germline V gene lookup returns CDR1 DFQATT and CDR2 SNEGSKA (reference sequence). CDR3 sequence reads: CSARAAGTGRGGNTIYF.

The rearrangement uses TRBV12-3 or TRBV12-4 and TRBJ2-5. The CDR3 is 13 amino acids. This CDR3 reads CASSFPYQETQYF.

V gene TRBV24-1 combines with J gene TRBJ2-1; TCRdb proposes TRBD2, but this gene call is untestable without DNA. The germline V gene encodes CDR1 KGHDR and CDR2 SFDVKD. The CDR3 runs 15 residues. This CDR3 is CATSDSSGFNNEQFF.

J is TRBJ2-7 and V is TRBV5-5; TCRdb's D call, TRBD2, is unchecked because there is no DNA. Germline values: CDR1 SGHKS, CDR2 YYEKEE (reference sequence). The CDR3 has 14 amino acids. CDR3 sequence: CASSLGALSYEQYF.

The chain is built from TRBV20-1 and TRBJ2-3; TCRdb indicates TRBD1, and absent DNA this call remains unverified. There are 16 residues in the CDR3. CDR1 is DFQATT and CDR2 is SNEGSKA in the germline V gene (reference sequence). CDR3 in amino acids: CSANDLGGVRTDTQYF.

The V gene is TRBV11-2, the J gene TRBJ2-5. The CDR3 runs to 14 residues. Germline-derived CDR1 and CDR2 are SGHAT and FQNNGV. The CDR3 sequence: CASSFGEVQETQYF.

The chain employs TRBV6-2 or TRBV6-3 and TRBJ2-5. The CDR3 is made up of 15 amino acids. The germline CDR1 and CDR2 sequences are MNHEY and SVGEGT. Here the CDR3 reads CASSYSRGVQETQYF.

The J gene is TRBJ1-3, the V gene TRBV3-1; checking the TCRdb D call of TRBD1 is not possible without DNA. Germline CDR1 is LGHDT and CDR2 is YNNKEL (reference sequence). The CDR3 is 14 residues long. The CDR3 protein is CASSQEQPRNTIYF.

This chain links TRBV2 with TRBJ1-1; checking the TCRdb D call of TRBD1 is not possible without DNA. The length of the CDR3 is 15 residues. CDR1 is SNHLY and CDR2 is FYNNEI in the germline V gene. The CDR3 loop is CASSGSLGTNTEAFF.

The genes are TRBV2 and TRBJ2-1. This CDR3 has 11 amino acids. Germline V CDR1 and CDR2: SNHLY, FYNNEI. CDR3 residues: CASSEVAEQFF.

The V and J genes are TRBV2 and TRBJ1-5; TCRdb lists TRBD1, though no DNA is available to test this call. This CDR3 has 15 residues. Germline V gene lookup returns CDR1 SNHLY and CDR2 FYNNEI. This chain's CDR3 is CASSRGQWGGDPQHF.

The chain combines TRBV6-1 with TRBJ2-7; with no DNA, the TCRdb D assignment of TRBD2 cannot be verified. The CDR3 contains 15 residues. CDR1 and CDR2 from the germline V gene are MNHNS and SASEGT. CDR3: CASSPSGRLAYEQYF.

V usage is TRBV5-1 and J usage is TRBJ1-3. The CDR3 runs 16 residues. In germline, CDR1 is SGHRS, CDR2 YFSETQ. CDR3: CASSLVSQTSGNTIYF.

The chain uses TRBV6-5 and TRBJ1-2; TCRdb lists TRBD1, though no DNA is available to test this call. The CDR3 sequence is 16 residues long. Looked up from germline, CDR1 is MNHEY and CDR2 is SVGAGI. The CDR3 loop reads CASSYSSGDVNYGYTF.

This chain links TRBV7-2 with TRBJ2-1; TCRdb's D gene call, TRBD1, goes unchecked for lack of DNA. This CDR3 contains 16 residues. Germline V gene data show CDR1 as SGHTA and CDR2 as FQGNSA. The CDR3 sequence is CASSLYRTSSYNEQFF.

The chain is built from TRBV18 and TRBJ1-1. The CDR3 is made up of 13 amino acids. Germline CDR1 and CDR2: KGHSH and LQKENI. CDR3 sequence reads: CASSAIVSTEAFF.

The chain uses TRBV27 and TRBJ1-1; TCRdb returns TRBD1, unconfirmable since there is no DNA. Germline V CDR1 and CDR2: MNHEY, SMNVEV (reference sequence). The CDR3 loop spans 14 amino acids. This CDR3 is CASSHGQGNTEAFF.

The chain couples TRBV4-1 to TRBJ1-1. The germline V gene encodes CDR1 MGHRA and CDR2 YSYEKL. The CDR3 has 18 amino acids. The CDR3 loop reads CASSQGSLGLLVNTEAFF.

This sequence joins TRBV7-2 and TRBJ1-5; the D call from TCRdb, TRBD1, cannot be confirmed without DNA. The V gene's germline CDR1 is SGHTA and CDR2 FQGNSA. This CDR3 is built from 16 residues. The CDR3 is CASRSGTGSSISPQHF.

The chain uses TRBV19 and TRBJ2-6; lacking DNA, the TRBD2 call made by TCRdb goes unchecked. The germline V gene has CDR1 LNHDA and CDR2 SQIVND (reference sequence). This CDR3 is 16 amino acids long. The CDR3 loop reads CASSLKRGSGANVLTF.

This chain links TRBV27 with TRBJ2-1; TCRdb's D gene call, TRBD1, goes unchecked for lack of DNA. There are 14 residues in the CDR3. Germline CDR1 reads MNHEY; CDR2 reads SMNVEV (reference sequence). CDR3 amino acids: CASSSLLTGEFQFF.